One T cell receptor (beta chain) is described in this entry. Deletions cut 0 bases from V and 4 bases from J, with 12 bases between. The CDR3 contains 15 residues. CDR1 is SGHDN, CDR2 FVKESK, per germline. This record comes from a study of technical replicates of blood from a few donors. Sequencing was performed with immunoSEQ multiplex PCR; in TCRdb, only in-frame clones are kept and a portion is missing. The data show about 56,000 clones, more than 90% seen once. The source of this sequence is a human donor in good health. Some clones in this sample may be carry-over from other donors' samples. V and J are TRBV14 and TRBJ1-2; D gene uncertain. Sequences were obtained from PBMCs. Here the CDR3 reads CASSQEGGFGYGYTF. As DNA, the CDR3 is TGTGCCAGCAGCCAAGAAGGCGGGTTCGGCTATGGCTACACCTTC.